Reported below is one T cell receptor (beta chain). Its target is unknown. The CDR3 runs to 13 residues. V gave up 0 bases and J gave up 3 bases, with 4 bases separating them. Germline assignment: CDR1 SGHDT and CDR2 YYEEEE. This record comes from a study of OX40 agonist ivuxolimab in advanced cancers. Some clones are missing from TCRdb's copy, which holds only in-frame ones; the method was immunoSEQ multiplex PCR. The sample yields under 75,000 clones, around 90% seen once. Study conclusions and caveats: Among the least clonally expanded were partial responders at 0.1-3.0 mg/kg.

The sequence was collected from an adult with an advanced solid tumor such as melanoma, head and neck, liver or kidney cancer. The sequencing here drew on CD4+ or CD8+ T cells sorted from blood, taken in a trial of the OX40 agonist ivuxolimab. This chain joins TRBV5-6 and TRBJ1-5; D call uncertain. The chain's CDR3 is CASSLGNNQPQHF. The CDR3 coding sequence is TGTGCCAGCAGCTTGGGGAACAATCAGCCCCAGCATTTT.